In its sample, the clone carrying this T cell receptor beta chain ranks as large (0.1 to 1%). Its specificity is unknown. The template was genomic DNA from peripheral blood, not RNA. Multiplex touch-down PCR with TRB-A/B primers amplified rearranged V-D-J TRB sequences. MiXCR, run by TCRdb on the multiplex PCR reads, gives a single entry per CDR3 protein. The sample contains roughly 2,300 distinct CDR3 sequences, 20% to 30% of which appear only once. The data belong to a study of T cell repertoires in aging, cancer and after chemotherapy. Study-wide results and caveats: Loss of evenness, beyond lost richness, contributed to age-related TCR diversity decline in cancer patients.

The CDR3 extends over 15 amino acids. V shed 6 bases, J shed 4 bases, and the junction held 4 bases outside the gene matches. This TCR came from a human donor with a solid tumor. V gene TRBV12-3 or TRBV12-4 combines with J gene TRBJ2-2; 11 bases map to TRBD2. The sequencing sample was made of blood. CDR3 region: CASRTSGIRTGELFF. The CDR3 DNA is TGTGCCAGCAGGACTAGCGGGATTCGCACCGGGGAGCTGTTTTTT.